These T cell receptor beta chains were read from a single sample in a study of T cell responses to AZD1222 COVID-19 vaccine. TCRdb's table, derived via immunoSEQ multiplex PCR, lists solely in-frame clones and lacks some. This sample has roughly 150,000 clones, with roughly 86% found just once. This sample comprised peripheral blood, obtained on day 0 of AZD1222 vaccination. These receptors originate from an adult in good health. The CDR3 runs from the conserved cysteine through the conserved F or W. The order of the fields is D gene, clone size, V gene, CDR3 length, J gene, CDR3 DNA, CDR3 protein. D genes are given only for firm matches. Not all rows give a size; the values are once, few, many and, for expanded clones, a class.

d_gene: .
abundance: .
v_gene: TRBV6-5
len: 14
j_gene: TRBJ2-5
CDR3nt: TGTGCCAGCAGTTACTCAACGGGGGTTGAGACCCAGTACTTC
CDR3aa: CASSYSTGVETQYF

d_gene: TRBD1
abundance: once
v_gene: TRBV3-1/TRBV3-2
len: 14
j_gene: TRBJ1-5
CDR3nt: TGTGCCAGCAGCCAACAGGGGGAGGGTCAGCCCCAGCATTTT
CDR3aa: CASSQQGEGQPQHF

d_gene: TRBD1
abundance: few
v_gene: TRBV7-2
len: 15
j_gene: TRBJ1-2
CDR3nt: TGTGCCAGCAGCGGTTCCGGGACAGGGGCAGGAGGCTACACCTTC
CDR3aa: CASSGSGTGAGGYTF

d_gene: TRBD1
abundance: .
v_gene: TRBV5-1
len: 15
j_gene: TRBJ2-5
CDR3nt: TGCGCCAGCAGCTTGGAAACAGGGGGTCAAGAGACCCAGTACTTC
CDR3aa: CASSLETGGQETQYF

d_gene: .
abundance: .
v_gene: TRBV7-2
len: 17
j_gene: TRBJ2-1
CDR3nt: TGTGCCAGCAGCTTAACCCAGGGGACCCTTTCTTACAATGAGCAGTTCTTC
CDR3aa: CASSLTQGTLSYNEQFF

d_gene: .
abundance: .
v_gene: TRBV28
len: 14
j_gene: TRBJ2-1
CDR3nt: TGTGCCAGCAGTTTATTCCAGGGGTCAGCTGAGCAGTTCTTC
CDR3aa: CASSLFQGSAEQFF

d_gene: .
abundance: .
v_gene: TRBV12-3/TRBV12-4
len: 13
j_gene: TRBJ1-2
CDR3nt: TGTGCCAGCAGTTTTTCGGGGGGTGGTGGCTACACCTTC
CDR3aa: CASSFSGGGGYTF

d_gene: .
abundance: .
v_gene: TRBV9
len: 16
j_gene: TRBJ2-3
CDR3nt: TGTGCCAGCAGCGTAGGGGCGGGGGCCAGCACAGATACGCAGTATTTT
CDR3aa: CASSVGAGASTDTQYF

d_gene: TRBD2
abundance: .
v_gene: TRBV4-1
len: 14
j_gene: TRBJ2-7
CDR3nt: TGCGCCAGCAGCCAAGTAGTCAGGGAGGGCGAGCAGTACTTC
CDR3aa: CASSQVVREGEQYF

d_gene: TRBD1
abundance: .
v_gene: TRBV5-1
len: 14
j_gene: TRBJ2-3
CDR3nt: TGCGCCAGCAGCCCGAACAGGGGATCAGATACGCAGTATTTT
CDR3aa: CASSPNRGSDTQYF

d_gene: TRBD1
abundance: .
v_gene: TRBV7-6
len: 16
j_gene: TRBJ1-1
CDR3nt: TGTGCCAGCAGCATAGGGACAGGGAGTATGAACACTGAAGCTTTCTTT
CDR3aa: CASSIGTGSMNTEAFF

d_gene: TRBD1
abundance: .
v_gene: TRBV7-9
len: 13
j_gene: TRBJ1-2
CDR3nt: TGTGCCAGCAGAGATACAGGGGAAAGTGGCTACACCTTC
CDR3aa: CASRDTGESGYTF

d_gene: .
abundance: .
v_gene: TRBV10-3
len: 13
j_gene: TRBJ1-2
CDR3nt: TGTGCCATCAGTGAATGGCCTAACTATGGCTACACCTTC
CDR3aa: CAISEWPNYGYTF

d_gene: TRBD1
abundance: .
v_gene: TRBV6-4
len: 12
j_gene: TRBJ2-1
CDR3nt: TGTGCCAGCAGAGGACAGGGGGATGAGCAGTTCTTC
CDR3aa: CASRGQGDEQFF

d_gene: .
abundance: .
v_gene: TRBV6-2/TRBV6-3
len: 14
j_gene: TRBJ1-1
CDR3nt: TGTGCCAGCAGTTACTCGCCGACCGGCACTGAAGCTTTCTTT
CDR3aa: CASSYSPTGTEAFF

d_gene: TRBD1
abundance: once
v_gene: TRBV2
len: 15
j_gene: TRBJ1-4
CDR3nt: TGTGCCAGCAGTGAGGGACAGGGATTTGGGGAAAAACTGTTTTTT
CDR3aa: CASSEGQGFGEKLFF

d_gene: .
abundance: .
v_gene: TRBV27
len: 16
j_gene: TRBJ1-4
CDR3nt: TGTGCCAGCAGCCGCCTTCATTCTGCAACTAATGAAAAACTGTTTTTT
CDR3aa: CASSRLHSATNEKLFF

d_gene: TRBD2
abundance: .
v_gene: TRBV3-1/TRBV3-2
len: 17
j_gene: TRBJ2-1
CDR3nt: TGTGCCAGCAGCCAACCACTAGCGGAGGGACTAAACAATGAGCAGTTCTTC
CDR3aa: CASSQPLAEGLNNEQFF

d_gene: .
abundance: few
v_gene: TRBV9
len: 15
j_gene: TRBJ1-3
CDR3nt: TGTGCCAGCAGCGTATTCTGGGACCTAGGAAACACCATATATTTT
CDR3aa: CASSVFWDLGNTIYF

d_gene: TRBD1
abundance: once
v_gene: TRBV29-1
len: 14
j_gene: TRBJ2-7
CDR3nt: TGCAGCGTTGTGGGACAGGGTCCCCCGTACGAGCAGTACTTC
CDR3aa: CSVVGQGPPYEQYF

d_gene: TRBD1
abundance: .
v_gene: TRBV28
len: 16
j_gene: TRBJ2-3
CDR3nt: TGTGCCAGCAGGTCCCCCCGGGACAGGGGGACAGATACGCAGTATTTT
CDR3aa: CASRSPRDRGTDTQYF

d_gene: .
abundance: .
v_gene: TRBV7-9
len: 17
j_gene: TRBJ2-1
CDR3nt: TGTGCCAGCAGCTTAGGGCGGCAGCGACCCAACTACAATGAGCAGTTCTTC
CDR3aa: CASSLGRQRPNYNEQFF

d_gene: TRBD2
abundance: .
v_gene: TRBV7-3
len: 15
j_gene: TRBJ2-1
CDR3nt: TGTGCCAGCAGCTCATCTCGCGGACTAGGGGATGAGCAGTTCTTC
CDR3aa: CASSSSRGLGDEQFF

d_gene: .
abundance: .
v_gene: TRBV27
len: 18
j_gene: TRBJ2-2
CDR3nt: TGTGCCAGCAGTTTATCAGCCAGGGTTTACGAAGGAGCCGGGGAGCTGTTTTTT
CDR3aa: CASSLSARVYEGAGELFF

d_gene: TRBD2
abundance: .
v_gene: TRBV7-8
len: 15
j_gene: TRBJ2-1
CDR3nt: TGTGCCAGCAGCCGAGCGGGGAGCTCCTACAATGAGCAGTTCTTC
CDR3aa: CASSRAGSSYNEQFF

d_gene: .
abundance: .
v_gene: TRBV7-2
len: 15
j_gene: TRBJ2-3
CDR3nt: TGTGCCAGCAGCTCGTTCGGGGAGGGCACAGATACGCAGTATTTT
CDR3aa: CASSSFGEGTDTQYF

d_gene: .
abundance: .
v_gene: TRBV5-8
len: 12
j_gene: TRBJ1-2
CDR3nt: TGTGCCAGCAGCTCGTGGACCTATGGCTACACCTTC
CDR3aa: CASSSWTYGYTF

d_gene: .
abundance: .
v_gene: TRBV29-1
len: 11
j_gene: TRBJ2-2
CDR3nt: TGCAGCTTGTGGGACGCCGGGGAGCTGTTTTTT
CDR3aa: CSLWDAGELFF

d_gene: .
abundance: .
v_gene: TRBV3-1/TRBV3-2
len: 15
j_gene: TRBJ2-3
CDR3nt: TGTGCCAGCAGTCCGTCGCGTGCTAGCACAGATACGCAGTATTTT
CDR3aa: CASSPSRASTDTQYF

d_gene: .
abundance: .
v_gene: TRBV24-1
len: 12
j_gene: TRBJ1-3
CDR3nt: TGTGCCACCAGTGATTTGGCAAACACCATATATTTT
CDR3aa: CATSDLANTIYF

d_gene: .
abundance: .
v_gene: TRBV6-5
len: 11
j_gene: TRBJ1-4
CDR3nt: TGTGCCAGCAGCTTTAATGAAAAACTGTTTTTT
CDR3aa: CASSFNEKLFF

d_gene: .
abundance: .
v_gene: TRBV6-5
len: 11
j_gene: TRBJ1-2
CDR3nt: TGTGCCAGCAAAGGGGACTATGGCTACACCTTC
CDR3aa: CASKGDYGYTF

d_gene: .
abundance: .
v_gene: TRBV30
len: 13
j_gene: TRBJ1-1
CDR3nt: TGTGCCTGGAGTGACGGGTTGGGCACTGAAGCTTTCTTT
CDR3aa: CAWSDGLGTEAFF

d_gene: .
abundance: few
v_gene: TRBV30
len: 12
j_gene: TRBJ1-1
CDR3nt: TGTGCCTGTGGACGGGCGAACACTGAAGCTTTCTTT
CDR3aa: CACGRANTEAFF

d_gene: TRBD2
abundance: .
v_gene: TRBV29-1
len: 13
j_gene: TRBJ2-7
CDR3nt: TGCAGCGTCCTCGGACTAGTCTCCCACGAGCAGTACTTC
CDR3aa: CSVLGLVSHEQYF

d_gene: .
abundance: .
v_gene: TRBV28
len: 13
j_gene: TRBJ1-2
CDR3nt: TGTGCCAGCAGTTTACTGTTTGGTAATGGCTACACCTTC
CDR3aa: CASSLLFGNGYTF

d_gene: .
abundance: .
v_gene: TRBV28
len: 15
j_gene: TRBJ1-6
CDR3nt: TGTGCCAGCGGCGGTTGGGGGGGCGATAATTCACCCCTCCACTTT
CDR3aa: CASGGWGGDNSPLHF

d_gene: TRBD1
abundance: .
v_gene: TRBV23-1
len: 15
j_gene: TRBJ1-3
CDR3nt: TGCGCCAGCAGTCAATCCAGGGGGCATGGAAACACCATATATTTT
CDR3aa: CASSQSRGHGNTIYF

d_gene: .
abundance: .
v_gene: TRBV28
len: 14
j_gene: TRBJ1-2
CDR3nt: TGTGCCAGCAGTCCCCCGGCGGGATCATATGGCTACACCTTC
CDR3aa: CASSPPAGSYGYTF

d_gene: TRBD1
abundance: .
v_gene: TRBV6-5
len: 15
j_gene: TRBJ1-1
CDR3nt: TGTGCCAGCAGTACTCGGACAGGGAAGGTCATTGAAGCTTTCTTT
CDR3aa: CASSTRTGKVIEAFF

d_gene: .
abundance: .
v_gene: TRBV30
len: 13
j_gene: TRBJ2-5
CDR3nt: TGTGCCTGGAGTGTAATCCTCGGAGAGACCCAGTACTTC
CDR3aa: CAWSVILGETQYF

d_gene: .
abundance: .
v_gene: TRBV18
len: 17
j_gene: TRBJ2-4
CDR3nt: TGTGCCAGCTCACCACCGAGGGACCAAGGTTCCAAAAACATTCAGTACTTC
CDR3aa: CASSPPRDQGSKNIQYF

d_gene: TRBD1
abundance: .
v_gene: TRBV15
len: 18
j_gene: TRBJ2-2
CDR3nt: TGTGCCACCAGCAGGAGGAGTAGACAGGGGGCGAACACCGGGGAGCTGTTTTTT
CDR3aa: CATSRRSRQGANTGELFF

d_gene: TRBD1
abundance: .
v_gene: TRBV19
len: 14
j_gene: TRBJ1-2
CDR3nt: TGTGCCAGTAGTATGGGGGACAGGATATATGGCTACACCTTC
CDR3aa: CASSMGDRIYGYTF

d_gene: .
abundance: once
v_gene: TRBV7-6
len: 15
j_gene: TRBJ2-3
CDR3nt: TGTGCCAGCAGCTTGCGTACCTCTAGCACAGATACGCAGTATTTT
CDR3aa: CASSLRTSSTDTQYF

d_gene: .
abundance: .
v_gene: TRBV5-1
len: 17
j_gene: TRBJ2-2
CDR3nt: TGCGCCAGCAGCGCCCTCACGGGGCAGGTGAACACCGGGGAGCTGTTTTTT
CDR3aa: CASSALTGQVNTGELFF

d_gene: .
abundance: .
v_gene: TRBV11-2
len: 13
j_gene: TRBJ2-7
CDR3nt: TGTGCCAGCAGCTACACTAGTACCTACGAGCAGTACTTC
CDR3aa: CASSYTSTYEQYF

d_gene: TRBD1
abundance: .
v_gene: TRBV27
len: 14
j_gene: TRBJ1-5
CDR3nt: TGTGCCAGCAGTTTGACAGGGACTAATCAGCCCCAGCATTTT
CDR3aa: CASSLTGTNQPQHF